The source of this TCR beta chain is a study of T cell responses to AZD1222 COVID-19 vaccine (dated by TCRdb to about 2021). For context, the study as a whole: A total of under 250 trial participants underwent TCR sequencing, of whom about 200 had received two doses of AZD1222 and about 25 had received two doses of the MenACWY control vaccine. Enrollment into the trials was organized by age into subgroups of 18-55, 56-69 and 70-plus years, and those subgroups contained roughly 140, 27 and 60 TCR-sequenced participants, respectively. Study-level results and caveats: No day 14 peak-response samples were available, so repertoires were characterized only after the peak T cell response. In the small 56-69-year group, the increase in depth fell short of significance, most likely because of low power. Nearly half of unique spike-specific TCRs reportedly recognized epitopes outside regions mutated in the B.1.351 and B.1.1.7 variants. CD4 TCRs associated with the vaccine covered the entire spike protein, and the dominant responses were in regions 160-218 and 743-854. Participants were mostly white British, with more females than males. The authors suggested clonal diversity may have been underestimated. Spike-specific TCR breadth and depth rose significantly after two AZD1222 doses compared with day 0 and with MenACWY recipients. Only a handful of AZD1222 recipients were SARS-CoV-2 seropositive at baseline, limiting conclusions about previously exposed vaccinees.

The CDR3 regions of human TCRbeta chains were subjected to immunosequencing. The paper's processing steps were these. TCRs in the repertoires were compared against a reference library of SARS-CoV-2-specific TCRs that had been generated with the MIRA antigen-specificity platform. Breadth was defined as the fraction of unique TCRs that were SARS-CoV-2-associated. Depth was defined as the fraction of total T cells that were SARS-CoV-2-associated. Using the MIRA data, each spike-specific TCR was mapped to the spike region that the TCR reacts to and placed in a CD4 or CD8 class. Log10-transformed breadth and depth values were compared by one-way ANOVA with Sidak's multiple comparisons tests. The immuneACCESS repertoire file appears here via TCRdb, limited to in-frame rearrangements. These files lack a portion of the clones; in checked studies, under half of the deficit traces to unresolved V genes, and the cause of the others is not known. V, J and clone size derive from that table, while D and trimming were established from the DNA sequence. The sample table lists around 130,000 clones, more than 80% of them with a count of one. The top ten constitute 4% to 5% of the sample.

On this clone: The antigen it binds to is not known. Base qualities are missing; no much larger clone stands one base away.

From a lookup of the germline V gene, CDR1 and CDR2 are MDHEN and SYDVKM. Between the V and J ends, shortened by 8 bases and 2 bases respectively, the junction contains 9 bases. The CDR3 holds 13 amino acids from the cysteine to the phenylalanine. The kept DNA is CDR3 alone, 39 bases in frame from the first base. In light of the paper, this sample's time point label describes: about 28 days (+/-7) after the second vaccine dose. Taken with the paper, the label for treatment or condition translates to: meningococcal conjugate vaccine given as trial control. Vaccinee samples came from UK trials COV001 and COV002, including a single-blind randomized controlled phase 2/3 trial of AZD1222 (ChAdOx1 nCoV-19) in healthy adults. For TCRbeta chain sequencing, PBMC samples were collected from trial participants at day 0 and at day 28 after the second dose.

The sequence was obtained from an adult who received the MenACWY meningococcal vaccine as a control. The chain uses TRBV28 and TRBJ1-4; no D gene can be assigned with confidence. Sequencing was performed on peripheral blood, taken 28 days after the second dose of the MenACWY control vaccine. Here is the DNA: TGTGCCAGCGGAGTAGTGACTAATGAAAAACTGTTTTTT. Translation gives CASGVVTNEKLFF.